These 25 T cell receptor beta chains came from one sample sequenced in a study of blood T cells in healthy people across ages. Primers used in a second PCR of about 6 to 12 cycles were a sample-barcoded 5' primer and a J-beta primer mix. TCRdb re-derived calls from the 5' RACE reads in MiXCR, one entry per CDR3 protein. The table lists about a million distinct CDR3 sequences, just over 50% of them singletons, with over 20% in the top ten. Sequenced input: blood. Receptor source: a woman aged 55-70 years in good health.

The sample holds one count of this clonotype. CDR3 nucleotide sequence: TGTGCCAGCCTCGGGACTTCCAACTCCTACGAGCAGTACTTC. It specifies CASLGTSNSYEQYF. This sequence joins TRBV2 and TRBJ2-7; possibly TRBD2 for D (6 bases). Germline CDR1 and CDR2: SNHLY and FYNNEI. V lost 8 bases, J lost 0 bases, and 14 bases lay in between. This CDR3 has 14 amino acids.

The chain employs TRBV25-1 and TRBJ1-6, with 9 bases aligning to TRBD1. Germline V gene sequence: CDR1 MGHDK, CDR2 SYGVNS. Trimming at V came to 3 bases and at J to 7 bases, leaving 4 bases not matched to a gene. The CDR3 length is 15 residues. CDR3 DNA: TGTGCCAGCAGTGATAGAGGACAGGGGAATTCACCCCTCCACTTT. Translation gives CASSDRGQGNSPLHF.

The chain recombines TRBV7-9 with TRBJ2-5, with D perhaps matching TRBD1 (5 bases). V lost 0 bases and J lost 5, with 10 bases in between. The CDR3 has 14 amino acids. From germline, CDR1 is SEHNR and CDR2 FQNEAQ (reference sequence). This chain's CDR3 is CASSLAWGSETQYF. The DNA for the CDR3 is TGTGCCAGCAGCTTAGCATGGGGCTCGGAGACCCAGTACTTC.

The genes are TRBV24-1 and TRBJ2-3; no definite D call. This CDR3 is 14 amino acids long. Per germline, CDR1 KGHDR and CDR2 SFDVKD. V lost 3 bases, J lost 6 bases, and 12 bases lay in between. The CDR3 DNA reads TGTGCCACCAGTGATCCCTTCGGCAGGGATACGCAGTATTTT. This sequence encodes CATSDPFGRDTQYF.

Here the CDR3 DNA reads TGCGCCAGCAGCGGGACTGAACCTAGCACAGATACGCAGTATTTT. It codes for CASSGTEPSTDTQYF. This chain connects TRBV4-1 to TRBJ2-3, with TRBD2 as a possible D gene (6 bases). Germline loops: CDR1 MGHRA, CDR2 YSYEKL. The V gene lost 5 bases and the J gene lost 0 bases, with 12 bases spanning the gap. This CDR3 has 15 residues.

This chain joins TRBV28 and TRBJ2-3; D is undetermined. Germline V CDR1 and CDR2: MDHEN, SYDVKM. This CDR3 region has 13 residues. V lost 5 bases, J lost 10 bases, and 16 bases lay in between. As DNA, the CDR3 is TGTGCCAGCAGTACCCAACCTTCTCCGGCGCAGTATTTT. Encoded protein: CASSTQPSPAQYF.

The chain uses TRBV6-5 and TRBJ2-3; perhaps TRBD2 as D (6 bases). Germline V lookup: CDR1 MNHEY, CDR2 SVGAGI. The V end was cut by 6 bases, the J end by 1 base, with 17 bases between. The CDR3 length is 16 residues. CDR3 nucleotide sequence: TGTGCCAGCAGCCGCATCGGTGTAGCGGGCACAGATACGCAGTATTTT. It encodes CASSRIGVAGTDTQYF.

The V and J genes are TRBV29-1 and TRBJ1-1; TRBD1 agrees at 10 bases. J gave up 7 bases and V 4 bases, and 3 bases lay outside the gene matches. CDR1 is SQVTM, CDR2 ANQGSEA, per germline. CDR3 size: 12 residues. The CDR3 DNA reads as TGCAGCGTTGGACAGGGGGCCAATGAAGCTTTCTTT. It yields the protein CSVGQGANEAFF.

The chain employs TRBV28 and TRBJ2-1; 9 bases are a match to TRBD2. The CDR3 runs 15 residues. CDR1 is MDHEN, CDR2 SYDVKM, per germline. The V gene end was trimmed by 4 bases and the J gene end by 8 bases; junction bases not matched to a gene: 9. CDR3 in amino acids: CASSSPGLAPYEQFF. The CDR3 nucleotides read TGTGCCAGCAGTTCCCCGGGACTAGCCCCCTATGAGCAGTTCTTC.

In the case of this clonotype: Germline is not matched at one junction end, which may reflect a read error. The rearrangement links TRBV29-1 to TRBJ2-7; D unclear. The CDR3 has 13 residues. Germline CDR1 is SQVTM and CDR2 is ANQGSEA. The CDR3 DNA reads as TGCAGCGTTAGGGCGGCTTCCTCCTACGTGCAGTACTTC. Its protein product is CSVRAASSYVQYF.

The table lists this clonotype with a few counts. This rearrangement joins TRBV5-1 to TRBJ2-7; 9 bases match TRBD2. Germline loops: CDR1 SGHRS, CDR2 YFSETQ. V shed 2 bases and J 2 bases; nucleotides not matched to a gene: 2. This CDR3 contains 14 residues. CDR3 in DNA: TGCGCCAGCAGCTTAAGCGGGAGGACCTACGAGCAGTACTTC. This encodes CASSLSGRTYEQYF. Looking up the rest from reference TRBV5-1 and TRBJ2-7 gives the full variable domain: KAGVTQTPRYLIKTRGQQVTLSCSPISGHRSVSWYQQTPGQGLQFLFEYFSETQRNKGNFPGRFSGRQFSNSRSEMNVSTLELGDSALYLCASSLSGRTYEQYFGPGTRLTVT.

The V gene is TRBV6-6, the J gene TRBJ1-5; tentatively, D is TRBD1 (5 bases). CDR3 size: 16 residues. The V end lost 3 bases, the J end lost 9 bases, and 21 bases lay between the germline ends. CDR1 and CDR2 from the germline V gene are MNHNY and SVGAGI (reference sequence). CDR3 amino acids: CASSYSAQGIHTPQHF. DNA of the CDR3: TGTGCCAGCAGTTATTCGGCTCAGGGAATCCATACGCCCCAGCATTTT.

The chain recombines TRBV11-2 with TRBJ2-5; 8 bases are a match to TRBD2. The DNA matches TRBJ2-7 better at its end, which makes the J call doubtful. This CDR3 has 15 amino acids. CDR1 SGHAT and CDR2 FQNNGV come from the germline V gene. CDR3 residues: CASSLEAGVGYEQYF. The CDR3 DNA sequence: TGTGCCAGCAGCTTAGAAGCGGGAGTAGGCTACGAGCAGTACTTC.

This clonotype has only a few counts. J is TRBJ2-3 and V is TRBV28; D is uncertain. Trimming pared 6 bases from V and 0 bases from J, leaving 10 bases between. Per germline, CDR1 MDHEN and CDR2 SYDVKM. The CDR3 covers 14 residues. This CDR3 is CASRPEGSTDTQYF. The DNA of the CDR3 is TGTGCCAGCAGGCCTGAAGGGAGCACAGATACGCAGTATTTT.

This clonotype has more than one count but fewer than ten. The genes are TRBV5-1 and TRBJ2-5; no clear D gene. Trimming took off 1 base at V and 1 base at J, with 8 bases between the two ends. Germline lookup yields CDR1 SGHRS and CDR2 YFSETQ. The CDR3 contains 14 residues. The DNA of the CDR3 is TGCGCCAGCAGCTTGATGGGGTCCCAAGAGACCCAGTACTTC. Residues: CASSLMGSQETQYF.

The rearrangement joins TRBV20-1 to TRBJ2-3, with a tentative D call TRBD2 (5 bases). The CDR3 length is 14 residues. V shed 2 bases and J shed 1 base, with 10 bases lying between them. Germline values: CDR1 DFQATT, CDR2 SNEGSKA (reference sequence). This chain's CDR3 is CSARNGSGTDTQYF. The CDR3 bases are TGCAGTGCTAGAAATGGGAGCGGCACAGATACGCAGTATTTT.

The chain recombines TRBV7-2 with TRBJ2-1, with TRBD1 as a possible D gene (5 bases). V was pared by 1 base and J by 8 bases, with 12 bases between. Germline CDR1 is SGHTA and CDR2 is FQGNSA. The CDR3 length is 14 residues. This CDR3 is CASSLVAGSDEQFF. The CDR3 DNA sequence: TGTGCCAGCAGCTTAGTTGCAGGGTCAGATGAGCAGTTCTTC.

This chain links TRBV20-1 with TRBJ2-1, with TRBD2 matching over 10 bases. Germline V CDR1 and CDR2: DFQATT, SNEGSKA (reference sequence). J gave up 8 bases and V 5 bases, and 15 bases lay outside the gene matches. This CDR3 is built from 16 residues. The CDR3 DNA reads TGCAGTGCTCCCCCGGCCAGCGGGAGGGCCCGGGATGAGCAGTTCTTC. Protein product: CSAPPASGRARDEQFF.

The chain links TRBV18 to TRBJ2-3; D gene unclear. Germline CDR1 is KGHSH and CDR2 is LQKENI. The CDR3 is 14 residues long. V was clipped by 2 bases and J by 4 bases, with 10 bases between them. CDR3 sequence reads: CASSPVAPPDTQYF. As DNA, the CDR3 is TGTGCCAGCTCACCAGTAGCCCCGCCAGATACGCAGTATTTT.

This chain uses TRBV6-4 with TRBJ2-5; 11 positions match TRBD2. CDR1 and CDR2 (germline): MRHNA, SNTAGT. V lost 4 bases to trimming and J lost 11 bases; unmatched junction nucleotides: 15. The CDR3 spans 16 residues. Here the CDR3 reads CASSAGSGRALNEQYF. CDR3 DNA: TGTGCCAGCAGTGCTGGTAGCGGGAGGGCCTTGAATGAGCAGTACTTC.

This clonotype was seen once. The rearrangement joins TRBV6-5 to TRBJ1-6; 7 bases are shared with TRBD1. The CDR3 is 15 amino acids. Germline trimming cut 5 bases from V and 9 bases from J; bases unmatched to any gene: 10. Germline V gene sequence: CDR1 MNHEY, CDR2 SVGAGI. The CDR3 DNA sequence: TGTGCCAGCAGTGGGGACAGCCCAGCCTTTTCACCCCTCCACTTT. This codes for CASSGDSPAFSPLHF.

The J gene is TRBJ2-4, the V gene TRBV4-2, with D maybe TRBD2 (6 bases). Germline CDR1 reads LGHNA; CDR2 reads YNFKEQ. The V gene lost 3 bases and the J gene lost 8 bases, with 14 bases spanning the gap. The CDR3 is 14 residues long. The CDR3 reads CASSQGGSVDIQYF. Written as DNA, the CDR3 is TGTGCCAGCAGCCAGGGAGGCTCGGTCGACATTCAGTACTTC.

The V gene is TRBV15, the J gene TRBJ2-2; D is uncertain. CDR3 length: 15 residues. Germline V CDR1 and CDR2: LNHNV, YYDKDF (reference sequence). Deletions cut 0 bases from V and 4 bases from J, with 9 bases between. CDR3 sequence reads: CATSRDLSSTGELFF. The CDR3 nucleotides read TGTGCCACCAGCAGAGATCTGAGTTCCACCGGGGAGCTGTTTTTT.

As to this clonotype: One end of the junction varies from germline; a read error may be responsible. The V gene is TRBV6-2 or TRBV6-3, the J gene TRBJ2-7, with D possibly TRBD2 on 5 matching bases. The CDR3 spans 14 residues. Germline V gene sequence: CDR1 MNHEY, CDR2 SVGEGT. CDR3 protein: CANSYRWESSEQYF. The CDR3, as DNA: TGTGCCAACAGTTACCGGTGGGAGAGTTCCGAGCAGTACTTC.

This clonotype has just a few counts. The chain carries TRBV20-1 and TRBJ2-3, with TRBD1 matching 11 bases. This CDR3 is 16 amino acids long. Germline V gives CDR1 DFQATT, CDR2 SNEGSKA (reference sequence). Losses at the gene ends were 3 bases for V and 5 bases for J; bases not matched to a gene: 10. The CDR3 DNA sequence: TGCAGTGCTAGGCCCGTCGGGACAGGGGGGATAGATACGCAGTATTTT. Translation gives CSARPVGTGGIDTQYF.